The 30 T cell receptor beta chains reported below all come from one sample, sequenced in a study of control samples from healthy donors and cancer patients (TCRdb year 2020). Receptor libraries were prepared by the immunoSEQ multiplex PCR assay. TCRdb obtained this table from immuneACCESS and retained in-frame rearrangements with V and J assigned. These tables miss some clones; where compared with another copy, unresolved V genes account for less than half of the shortfall, and the remainder is unexplained. The sample profile shows roughly 55,000 clones; roughly 87% of them were found once. Roughly 3.8% of the sample rests with the top ten. Material for sequencing was blood. Receptor source: a man in his fifties or sixties in good health.

J is TRBJ2-1 and V is TRBV9; TRBD2 aligns across 13 bases. The CDR3 extends over 17 amino acids. The germline gives CDR1 SGDLS, CDR2 YYNGEE. V lost 4 bases to trimming and J lost 6 bases; unmatched junction nucleotides: 10. This CDR3 is CASSPPGTSGTFNEQFF. The DNA of the CDR3 is TGTGCCAGCAGCCCACCCGGGACTAGCGGGACCTTCAATGAGCAGTTCTTC. Looking up the rest from reference TRBV9 and TRBJ2-1 gives the full variable domain: DSGVTQTPKHLITATGQRVTLRCSPRSGDLSVYWYQQSLDQGLQFLIQYYNGEERAKGNILERFSAQQFPDLHSELNLSSLELGDSALYFCASSPPGTSGTFNEQFFGPGTRLTVL.

The chain carries TRBV27 and TRBJ1-2, with D uncertain. CDR1 and CDR2 (germline): MNHEY, SMNVEV (reference sequence). The CDR3 sequence is 13 residues long. V gave up 2 bases and J gave up 8 bases, with 12 bases separating them. CDR3 DNA: TGTGCCAGCAGTTTACAACAGCGAGGCGGCTACACCTTC. It translates to CASSLQQRGGYTF.

The chain couples TRBV6-2 or TRBV6-3 to TRBJ1-5; 10 bases map to TRBD1. The CDR3 spans 17 residues. Losses at the gene ends were 6 bases for V and 1 base for J; bases not matched to a gene: 9. Germline V gives CDR1 MNHEY, CDR2 SVGEGT. Written as DNA, the CDR3 is TGTGCCAGCAGCCTAGACAGGGGGCAGGGAAGCAATCAGCCCCAGCATTTT. Translated: CASSLDRGQGSNQPQHF.

This rearrangement joins TRBV2 to TRBJ1-2, with D uncertain. The ends were cut back, 6 bases at V and 5 bases at J, with 10 bases in the middle. Germline CDR1 reads SNHLY; CDR2 reads FYNNEI. The CDR3 length is 12 residues. The CDR3 DNA follows: TGTGCCAGCAGCGCTTCGGGGTATGGCTACACCTTC. Its translation: CASSASGYGYTF.

Only one count was recorded for this clone. The chain employs TRBV19 and TRBJ2-3; no reliable D call. CDR3 length: 13 residues. Trimming took 5 bases from V and 5 from J, leaving 11 bases between them. The germline V gene encodes CDR1 LNHDA and CDR2 SQIVND (reference sequence). CDR3 sequence: CASSFRSGDTQYF. CDR3 bases: TGTGCCAGTAGTTTCCGATCCGGAGATACGCAGTATTTT.

V usage is TRBV30 and J usage is TRBJ1-5, with TRBD1 as a possible D gene (6 bases). Trimming shortened V by 3 bases and J by 6 bases, and 15 bases separated the two germline ends. The CDR3 loop spans 14 amino acids. Germline V gene sequence: CDR1 GTSNPN, CDR2 SVGIG (reference sequence). CDR3 loop: CAWSEGHMGQPQHF. DNA for the CDR3: TGTGCCTGGAGCGAGGGACACATGGGTCAGCCCCAGCATTTT.

This clone was counted only a few times. The rearrangement joins TRBV6-1 to TRBJ2-7; D gene unclear. Germline V gene lookup returns CDR1 MNHNS and CDR2 SASEGT. V gave up 2 bases and J gave up 4 bases, with 15 bases separating them. The CDR3 has 15 amino acids. The CDR3 sequence is CASSEYGVEVYEQYF. In DNA, the CDR3 is TGTGCCAGCAGTGAATATGGGGTCGAGGTGTACGAGCAGTACTTC.

This sequence joins TRBV29-1 and TRBJ2-1; 9 bases are shared with TRBD1. V lost 6 bases and J lost 7; bases outside the gene matches: 19. The germline V gene has CDR1 SQVTM and CDR2 ANQGSEA. This CDR3 is built from 17 residues. The CDR3 DNA is TGCAGCGTACTTTCGGTGGCCGGGACAGGGAGCAGGAATGAGCAGTTCTTC. Residues: CSVLSVAGTGSRNEQFF.

The chain recombines TRBV19 with TRBJ1-5; maybe TRBD1 (6 bases). Trimming took 6 bases from V and 0 from J, leaving 18 bases between them. This CDR3 has 17 amino acids. Germline CDR1 reads LNHDA; CDR2 reads SQIVND (reference sequence). In nucleotides, the CDR3 is TGTGCCAGTAGCCCGGGACACTTGACCGTTAGCAATCAGCCCCAGCATTTT. Encoded protein: CASSPGHLTVSNQPQHF.

The V and J genes are TRBV3-1 (or the pseudogene TRBV3-2) and TRBJ1-1; no clear D gene. V was pared by 5 bases and J by 5 bases, with 18 bases between. The CDR3 sequence is 15 residues long. CDR1 and CDR2 from the germline V gene are LGHDT and YNNKEL (reference sequence). CDR3 amino acids: CASSSPLALGTEAFF. The DNA of the CDR3 is TGTGCCAGCAGCTCCCCCTTGGCCCTGGGAACTGAAGCTTTCTTT.

This rearrangement joins TRBV25-1 to TRBJ1-2; 7 bases fit TRBD1. Trimming removed 2 bases from V and 6 bases from J; junction bases left unmatched: 15. The CDR3 consists of 17 residues. Per the germline V gene, CDR1 is MGHDK and CDR2 is SYGVNS. CDR3 region: CASSELGSTGDRDGYTF. The CDR3 DNA follows: TGTGCCAGCAGTGAACTGGGATCCACAGGGGACCGCGATGGCTACACCTTC.

This chain joins TRBV28 and TRBJ1-1, with TRBD1 matching over 10 bases. This CDR3 region has 15 residues. The germline CDR1 and CDR2 sequences are MDHEN and SYDVKM. Unmatched junction bases numbered 7, after V lost 5 bases and J lost 4 bases. The CDR3 DNA follows: TGTGCCAGCAGTCTGACAGGGGGCGGTGGCACTGAAGCTTTCTTT. Translation: CASSLTGGGGTEAFF.

The chain links TRBV6-5 to TRBJ1-6; D unclear. Germline loops: CDR1 MNHEY, CDR2 SVGAGI. CDR3 length equals 13 residues. The V end was cut by 2 bases, the J end by 5 bases, with 4 bases between. CDR3 DNA: TGTGCCAGCAGTTACAGAAATAATTCACCCCTCCACTTT. Translation: CASSYRNNSPLHF.

The sample holds one count of this clone. The chain is built from TRBV28 and TRBJ2-7; tentatively, D is TRBD2 (6 bases). Trimming took off 3 bases at V and 6 bases at J, with 18 bases between the two ends. The CDR3 contains 15 residues. Germline V gene lookup returns CDR1 MDHEN and CDR2 SYDVKM. CDR3 in amino acids: CASSFSGGTTGEQYF. As DNA, the CDR3 is TGTGCCAGCAGTTTTAGTGGCGGGACCACCGGCGAGCAGTACTTC.

The rearrangement uses TRBV6-6 and TRBJ1-4; D not certain. Looked up from germline, CDR1 is MNHNY and CDR2 is SVGAGI (reference sequence). The CDR3 contains 11 residues. With 6 bases removed from V and 8 bases from J, the gap between germline ends came to 7 bases. CDR3 amino acids: CASSLREKLFF. Here the CDR3 DNA reads TGTGCCAGCAGCCTCAGAGAAAAACTGTTTTTT.

The chain combines TRBV14 with TRBJ1-4, with D perhaps matching TRBD1 (6 bases). The V gene's germline CDR1 is SGHDN and CDR2 FVKESK. The ends were cut back, 0 bases at V and 7 bases at J, with 18 bases in the middle. The CDR3 runs 17 residues. The CDR3 sequence: CASSQEPAGGIFEKLFF. The CDR3 DNA is TGTGCCAGCAGCCAAGAGCCAGCCGGGGGCATTTTTGAAAAACTGTTTTTT.

The chain employs TRBV30 and TRBJ1-1; D may be TRBD1 (5 bases). Germline lookup yields CDR1 GTSNPN and CDR2 SVGIG (reference sequence). V was clipped by 4 bases and J by 0 bases, with 6 bases between them. The CDR3 is made up of 12 amino acids. The CDR3 region is CAWTGMNTEAFF. As DNA, the CDR3 is TGTGCCTGGACAGGGATGAACACTGAAGCTTTCTTT.

This chain joins TRBV18 and TRBJ2-3; D is perhaps TRBD1 or TRBD2 (6 bases each). CDR3 length: 15 residues. The V gene lost 3 bases and the J gene lost 0 bases, with 10 bases spanning the gap. Germline V gives CDR1 KGHSH, CDR2 LQKENI. The CDR3 is CASSPGGQSTDTQYF. CDR3 in DNA: TGTGCCAGCTCACCGGGGGGCCAGAGCACAGATACGCAGTATTTT.

The chain couples TRBV15 to TRBJ2-5; 10 bases line up with TRBD2. CDR1 and CDR2 (germline): LNHNV, YYDKDF (reference sequence). This CDR3 has 16 residues. Trimming cost V 0 bases and J 5 bases; bases outside gene matches: 6. Written as DNA, the CDR3 is TGTGCCACCAGCAGAGATAAAGCGGGAGGGTATGAGACCCAGTACTTC. Translating gives CATSRDKAGGYETQYF.

The rearrangement uses TRBV27 and TRBJ2-7, with D perhaps TRBD1 (5 bases). With 5 bases removed from V and 4 bases from J, the gap between germline ends came to 12 bases. Per germline, CDR1 MNHEY and CDR2 SMNVEV (reference sequence). This CDR3 has 13 residues. The CDR3 DNA reads TGTGCCAGCAGTGAAACTCAGGGTTACGAGCAGTACTTC. It yields the protein CASSETQGYEQYF.

The rearrangement uses TRBV9 and TRBJ2-1; D may match TRBD1 or TRBD2 (5 bases each). Trimming took off 0 bases at V and 9 bases at J, with 16 bases between the two ends. Germline loops: CDR1 SGDLS, CDR2 YYNGEE. This CDR3 comprises 15 residues. This chain's CDR3 is CASSVDLEGSGEQFF. CDR3 DNA: TGTGCCAGCAGCGTAGATCTAGAGGGGTCAGGTGAGCAGTTCTTC.

The chain carries TRBV29-1 and TRBJ2-3, with D uncertain. Deletions cut 4 bases from V and 2 bases from J, with 7 bases between. CDR1 and CDR2 (germline): SQVTM, ANQGSEA. The CDR3 extends over 12 amino acids. The CDR3 DNA sequence: TGCAGCGTTGCGTCGAACACAGATACGCAGTATTTT. Protein sequence: CSVASNTDTQYF.

The rearrangement links TRBV5-4 to TRBJ1-1, with D perhaps TRBD1 (6 bases). V was trimmed by 5 bases and J by 5 bases, leaving 31 bases between them. The CDR3 length is 19 residues. The germline gives CDR1 SGHNT, CDR2 YYREEE (reference sequence). CDR3 amino acids: CASSLPNPGHSLRGTEAFF. The CDR3 DNA reads TGTGCCAGCAGTTTGCCCAATCCGGGACACTCTCTCCGGGGTACTGAAGCTTTCTTT. Filled out from reference TRBV5-4 and TRBJ1-1, the complete variable domain reads ETGVTQSPTHLIKTRGQQVTLRCSSQSGHNTVSWYQQALGQGPQFIFQYYREEENGRGNFPPRFSGLQFPNYSSELNVNALELDDSALYLCASSLPNPGHSLRGTEAFFGQGTRLTVV.

V and J are TRBV28 and TRBJ1-2; maybe TRBD1 (5 bases). Germline V lookup: CDR1 MDHEN, CDR2 SYDVKM. The CDR3 is 15 amino acids. Trimming left V 7 bases short and J 6 bases short, with 21 bases between. CDR3 sequence (DNA): TGTGCCAGCAAACCCGGGGGGGGTTTGAGGGATGGCTACACCTTC. Residues: CASKPGGGLRDGYTF.

The V gene is TRBV6-6, the J gene TRBJ1-4, with 8 bases matching TRBD1. This CDR3 comprises 14 residues. The germline gives CDR1 MNHNY, CDR2 SVGAGI (reference sequence). Trimming cost V 0 bases and J 6 bases; bases outside gene matches: 0. CDR3 in DNA: TGTGCCAGCAGTTACTCGACAGGGGATGAAAAACTGTTTTTT. Translating it yields CASSYSTGDEKLFF.

This chain links TRBV29-1 with TRBJ1-1; D remains unclear. CDR3 length equals 13 residues. The V gene's germline CDR1 is SQVTM and CDR2 ANQGSEA. V lost 5 bases and J 10 bases, leaving 20 bases between the germline ends. The CDR3 nucleotides read TGCAGCGTTCTTAGATGGGCCGGTTGCGGAGCTTTCTTT. Its translation: CSVLRWAGCGAFF.

V gene TRBV28 combines with J gene TRBJ1-5; D uncertain. Germline V lookup: CDR1 MDHEN, CDR2 SYDVKM. The CDR3 spans 16 residues. Trimming stripped 8 bases from V and 5 bases from J, with 22 bases between. The CDR3 nucleotides are TGTGCCAGCGGGTCCTGGGAGGGCCAAATAGATCAGCCCCAGCATTTT. This translates into CASGSWEGQIDQPQHF.

This clone was seen more than once but under ten times. DNA for the CDR3: TGTGCCAGCAGCCAAGGCGTTTCCAGGGGAGACTATGGCTACACCTTC. This translates into CASSQGVSRGDYGYTF. The V and J genes are TRBV3-1 (or the pseudogene TRBV3-2) and TRBJ1-2; the D gene is possibly TRBD1 (6 bases). Trimming cost V 1 base and J 3 bases, with 15 bases left between them. From germline, CDR1 is LGHDT and CDR2 YNNKEL (reference sequence). This CDR3 has 16 residues.

The rearrangement links TRBV9 to TRBJ2-1, with D maybe TRBD1 (6 bases). The germline V gene has CDR1 SGDLS and CDR2 YYNGEE. The CDR3 runs 16 residues. The ends were cut back, 4 bases at V and 0 bases at J, with 14 bases in the middle. The CDR3: CASSPGGGNSYNEQFF. CDR3 nucleotides: TGTGCCAGCAGCCCCGGTGGGGGCAACTCCTACAATGAGCAGTTCTTC.

The chain combines TRBV6-5 with TRBJ1-4, with D uncertain. Germline V CDR1 and CDR2: MNHEY, SVGAGI. The CDR3 has 14 amino acids. The V and J ends lost 9 bases and 4 bases respectively, with 15 bases between them. CDR3 DNA: TGTGCCAGTAAACTGACCGTGGATAATGAAAAACTGTTTTTT. Translated: CASKLTVDNEKLFF.